Listed here is a single T cell receptor beta chain. A junction boundary mismatches the germline segment, possibly from a read error. CDR3 length: 15 residues. Germline assignment: CDR1 SEHNR and CDR2 FQNEAQ (reference sequence). The sample belongs to a study of cytomegalovirus exposure and HLA in healthy donors. Primers for the PCR totalled 60 Vbeta and 13 Jbeta. Using immunoSEQ multiplex PCR, the repertoire was profiled, and TCRdb retains in-frame clones only, with some absent. The sample consists of fewer than 150,000 clones, 65% to 80% of them appearing once. Source material: PBMCs. The chain carries TRBV7-9 and TRBJ2-1; 11 bases are a match to TRBD1. This TCR was recovered from a woman in her 30s in good health and CMV-seronegative. CDR3 region: CSSSYWTGGRNEQFF. The CDR3 nucleotides are TGTTCCAGCAGCTATTGGACAGGGGGCAGGAATGAGCAGTTCTTC.